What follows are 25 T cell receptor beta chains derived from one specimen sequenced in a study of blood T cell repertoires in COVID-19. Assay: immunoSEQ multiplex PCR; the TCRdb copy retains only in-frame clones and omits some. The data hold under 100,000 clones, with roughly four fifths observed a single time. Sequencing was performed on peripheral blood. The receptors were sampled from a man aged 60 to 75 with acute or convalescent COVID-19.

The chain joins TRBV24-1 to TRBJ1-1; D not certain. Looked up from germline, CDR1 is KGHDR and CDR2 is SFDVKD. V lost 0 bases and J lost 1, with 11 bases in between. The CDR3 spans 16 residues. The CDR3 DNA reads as TGTGCCACCAGTGATTTGCTTCGGGTTGGGAACACTGAAGCTTTCTTT. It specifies CATSDLLRVGNTEAFF.

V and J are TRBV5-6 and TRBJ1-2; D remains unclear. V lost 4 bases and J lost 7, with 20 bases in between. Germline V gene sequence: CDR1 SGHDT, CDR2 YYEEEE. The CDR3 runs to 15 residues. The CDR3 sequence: CASSLSKLGIFGYTF. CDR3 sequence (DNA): TGTGCCAGCAGCCTATCTAAGCTCGGGATTTTTGGCTACACCTTC. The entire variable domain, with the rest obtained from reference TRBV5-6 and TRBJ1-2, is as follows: DAGVTQSPTHLIKTRGQQVTLRCSPKSGHDTVSWYQQALGQGPQFIFQYYEEEERQRGNFPDRFSGHQFPNYSSELNVNALLLGDSALYLCASSLSKLGIFGYTFGSGTRLTVV.

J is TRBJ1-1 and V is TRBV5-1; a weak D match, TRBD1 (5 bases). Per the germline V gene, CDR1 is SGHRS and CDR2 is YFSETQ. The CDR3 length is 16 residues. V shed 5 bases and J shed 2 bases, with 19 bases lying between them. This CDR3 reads CASRPGSAGLNTEAFF. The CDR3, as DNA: TGCGCCAGCAGACCAGGCTCGGCGGGGCTTAACACTGAAGCTTTCTTT.

The CDR3 loop is CASSLARDYYNSPLHF. The CDR3 DNA follows: TGTGCCAGCAGCTTAGCCAGGGATTACTATAATTCACCCCTCCACTTT. This rearrangement joins TRBV7-8 to TRBJ1-6, with D maybe TRBD1 (5 bases). This CDR3 is 16 amino acids long. Trimming took 0 bases from V and 3 from J, leaving 9 bases between them. The germline gives CDR1 SGHVS, CDR2 FQNEAQ.

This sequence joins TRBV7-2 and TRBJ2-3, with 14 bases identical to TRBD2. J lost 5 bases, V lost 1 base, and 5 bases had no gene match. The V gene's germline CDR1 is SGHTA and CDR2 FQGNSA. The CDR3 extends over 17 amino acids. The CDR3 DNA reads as TGTGCCAGCAGCTTAGGACTAGCGGGAGGGCGGGGAGATACGCAGTATTTT. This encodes CASSLGLAGGRGDTQYF.

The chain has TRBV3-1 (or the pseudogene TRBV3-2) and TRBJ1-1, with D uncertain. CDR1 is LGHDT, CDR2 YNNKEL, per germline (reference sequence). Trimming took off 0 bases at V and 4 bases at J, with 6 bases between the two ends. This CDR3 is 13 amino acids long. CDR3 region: CASSQDSPTEAFF. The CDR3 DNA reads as TGTGCCAGCAGCCAAGACAGTCCCACTGAAGCTTTCTTT.

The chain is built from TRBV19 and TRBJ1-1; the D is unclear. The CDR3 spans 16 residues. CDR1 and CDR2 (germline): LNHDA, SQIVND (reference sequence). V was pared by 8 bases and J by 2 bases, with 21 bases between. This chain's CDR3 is CASHLRADQFNTEAFF. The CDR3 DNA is TGTGCCAGTCACTTGAGGGCAGACCAGTTCAACACTGAAGCTTTCTTT. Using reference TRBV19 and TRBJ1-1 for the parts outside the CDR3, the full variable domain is DGGITQSPKYLFRKEGQNVTLSCEQNLNHDAMYWYRQDPGQGLRLIYYSQIVNDFQKGDIAEGYSVSREKKESFPLTVTSAQKNPTAFYLCASHLRADQFNTEAFFGQGTRLTVV.

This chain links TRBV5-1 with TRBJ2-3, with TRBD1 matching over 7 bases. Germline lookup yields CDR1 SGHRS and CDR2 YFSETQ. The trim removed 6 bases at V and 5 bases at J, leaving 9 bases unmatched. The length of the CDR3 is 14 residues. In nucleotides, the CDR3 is TGCGCCAGCACACCCGGACCAGGGGGAGATACGCAGTATTTT. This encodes CASTPGPGGDTQYF.

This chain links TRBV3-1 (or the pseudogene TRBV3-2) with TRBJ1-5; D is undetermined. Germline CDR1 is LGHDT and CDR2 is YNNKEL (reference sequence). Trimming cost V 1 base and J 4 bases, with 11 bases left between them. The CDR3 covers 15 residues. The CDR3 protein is CASSQGTGKNQPQHF. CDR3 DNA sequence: TGTGCCAGCAGCCAAGGTACCGGGAAAAATCAGCCCCAGCATTTT.

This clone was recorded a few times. The CDR3 reads CASSQDRVFYGYTF. CDR3 in DNA: TGCGCCAGCAGCCAAGATCGGGTGTTCTATGGCTACACCTTC. The chain combines TRBV4-1 with TRBJ1-2; no definite D call. This CDR3 comprises 14 residues. V was pared by 0 bases and J by 4 bases, with 9 bases between. The germline V gene encodes CDR1 MGHRA and CDR2 YSYEKL.

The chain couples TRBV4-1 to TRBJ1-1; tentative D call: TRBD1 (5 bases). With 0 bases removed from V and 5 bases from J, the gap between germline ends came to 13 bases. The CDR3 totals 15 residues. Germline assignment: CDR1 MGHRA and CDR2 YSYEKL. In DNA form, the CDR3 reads TGCGCCAGCAGCCAAGAGCCCAGGGTCGGGACTGAAGCTTTCTTT. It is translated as CASSQEPRVGTEAFF.

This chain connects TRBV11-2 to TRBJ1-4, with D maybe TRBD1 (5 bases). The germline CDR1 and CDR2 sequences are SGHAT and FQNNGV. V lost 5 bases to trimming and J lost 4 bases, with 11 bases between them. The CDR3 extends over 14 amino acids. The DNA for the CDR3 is TGTGCCAGCAGCAAGCAGACAGTTAATGAAAAACTGTTTTTT. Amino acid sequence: CASSKQTVNEKLFF. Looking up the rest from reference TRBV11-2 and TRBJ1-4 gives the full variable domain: EAGVAQSPRYKIIEKRQSVAFWCNPISGHATLYWYQQILGQGPKLLIQFQNNGVVDDSQLPKDRFSAERLKGVDSTLKIQPAKLEDSAVYLCASSKQTVNEKLFFGSGTQLSVL.

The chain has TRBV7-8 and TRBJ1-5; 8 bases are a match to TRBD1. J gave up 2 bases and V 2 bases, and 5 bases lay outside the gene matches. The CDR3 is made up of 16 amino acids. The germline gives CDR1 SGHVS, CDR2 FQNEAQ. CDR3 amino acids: CASSLQGAIGNQPQHF. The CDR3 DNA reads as TGTGCCAGCAGCTTACAGGGGGCAATCGGCAATCAGCCCCAGCATTTT.

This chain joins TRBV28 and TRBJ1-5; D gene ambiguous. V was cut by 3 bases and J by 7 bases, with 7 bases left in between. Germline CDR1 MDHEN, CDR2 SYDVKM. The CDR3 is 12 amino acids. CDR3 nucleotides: TGTGCCAGCAGTTTTTTGCGGCAGCCCCAGCATTTT. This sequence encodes CASSFLRQPQHF. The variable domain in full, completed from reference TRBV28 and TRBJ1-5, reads DVKVTQSSRYLVKRTGEKVFLECVQDMDHENMFWYRQDPGLGLRLIYFSYDVKMKEKGDIPEGYSVSREKKERFSLILESASTNQTSMYLCASSFLRQPQHFGDGTRLSIL.

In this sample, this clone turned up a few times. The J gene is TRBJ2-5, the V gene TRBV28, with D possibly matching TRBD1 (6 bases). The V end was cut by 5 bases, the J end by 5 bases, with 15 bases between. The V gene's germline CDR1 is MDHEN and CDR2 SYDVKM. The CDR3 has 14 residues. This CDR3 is CASSGAGDEETQYF. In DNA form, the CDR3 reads TGTGCCAGCAGTGGGGCAGGGGATGAGGAGACCCAGTACTTC.

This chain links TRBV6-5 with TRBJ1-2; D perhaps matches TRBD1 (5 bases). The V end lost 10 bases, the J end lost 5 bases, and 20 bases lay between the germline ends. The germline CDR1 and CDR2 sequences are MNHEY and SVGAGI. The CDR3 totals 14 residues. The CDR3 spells CATKTDLNNYGYTF. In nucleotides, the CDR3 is TGTGCCACCAAGACAGACCTCAACAATTATGGCTACACCTTC.

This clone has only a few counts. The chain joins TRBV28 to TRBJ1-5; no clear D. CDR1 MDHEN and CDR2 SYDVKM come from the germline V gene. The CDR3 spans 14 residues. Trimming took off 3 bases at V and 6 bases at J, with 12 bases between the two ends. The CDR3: CASSFETIAQPQHF. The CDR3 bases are TGTGCCAGCAGTTTCGAGACAATTGCTCAGCCCCAGCATTTT.

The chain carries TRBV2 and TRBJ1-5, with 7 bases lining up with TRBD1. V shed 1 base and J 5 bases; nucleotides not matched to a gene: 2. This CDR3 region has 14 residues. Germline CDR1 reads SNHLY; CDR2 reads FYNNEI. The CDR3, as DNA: TGTGCCAGCAGTGAAGACAGGGGATATCAGCCCCAGCATTTT. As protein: CASSEDRGYQPQHF.

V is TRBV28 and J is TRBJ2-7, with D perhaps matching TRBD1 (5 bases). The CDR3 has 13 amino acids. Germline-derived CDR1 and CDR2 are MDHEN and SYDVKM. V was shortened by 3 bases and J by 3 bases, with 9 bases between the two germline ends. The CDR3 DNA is TGTGCCAGCAGTTTGGACGGACACTACGAGCAGTACTTC. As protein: CASSLDGHYEQYF. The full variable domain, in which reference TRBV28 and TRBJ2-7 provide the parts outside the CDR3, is DVKVTQSSRYLVKRTGEKVFLECVQDMDHENMFWYRQDPGLGLRLIYFSYDVKMKEKGDIPEGYSVSREKKERFSLILESASTNQTSMYLCASSLDGHYEQYFGPGTRLTVT.

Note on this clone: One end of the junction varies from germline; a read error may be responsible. The CDR3 DNA reads TGTGCTAGCAGCTTAACGTTGCAGGGTCGAGAGCAGTTCTTC. Protein: CASSLTLQGREQFF. The V gene is TRBV7-7, the J gene TRBJ2-1, with a possible D match to TRBD1 (5 bases). The germline V gene encodes CDR1 SSHAT and CDR2 FNYEAQ (reference sequence). The CDR3 totals 14 residues. The full variable domain, completed using reference TRBV7-7 and TRBJ2-1, is GAGVSQSPRYKVTKRGQDVTLRCDPISSHATLYWYQQALGQGPEFLTYFNYEAQPDKSGLPSDRFSAERPEGSISTLTIQRTEQRDSAMYRCASSLTLQGREQFFGPGTRLTVL.

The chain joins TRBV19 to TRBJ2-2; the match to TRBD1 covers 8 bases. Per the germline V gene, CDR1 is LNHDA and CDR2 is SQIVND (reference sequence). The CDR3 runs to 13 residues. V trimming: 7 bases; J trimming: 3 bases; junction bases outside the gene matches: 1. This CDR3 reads CASNRGDTGELFF. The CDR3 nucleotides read TGTGCCAGTAACAGGGGGGACACCGGGGAGCTGTTTTTT.

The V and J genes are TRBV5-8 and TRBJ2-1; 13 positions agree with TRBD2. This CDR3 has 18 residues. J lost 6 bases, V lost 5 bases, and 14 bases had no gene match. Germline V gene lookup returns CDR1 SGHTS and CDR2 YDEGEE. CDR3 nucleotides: TGTGCCAGCAGTTTCATAACTAGCGGGAGGGTTTTAATCAATGAGCAGTTCTTC. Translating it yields CASSFITSGRVLINEQFF.

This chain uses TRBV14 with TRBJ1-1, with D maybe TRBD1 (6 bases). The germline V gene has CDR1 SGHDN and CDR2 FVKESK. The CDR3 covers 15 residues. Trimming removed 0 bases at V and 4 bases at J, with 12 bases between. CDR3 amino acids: CASSQDMGASTEAFF. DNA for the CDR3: TGTGCCAGCAGCCAAGATATGGGGGCGAGCACTGAAGCTTTCTTT.

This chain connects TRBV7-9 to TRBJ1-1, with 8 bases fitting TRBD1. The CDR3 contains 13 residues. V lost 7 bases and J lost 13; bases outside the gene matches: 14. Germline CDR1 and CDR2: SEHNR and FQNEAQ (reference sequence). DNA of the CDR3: TGTGCCAGCACCCAGCTGGGAGTACAGGGGGTTTTCTTT. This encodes CASTQLGVQGVFF.

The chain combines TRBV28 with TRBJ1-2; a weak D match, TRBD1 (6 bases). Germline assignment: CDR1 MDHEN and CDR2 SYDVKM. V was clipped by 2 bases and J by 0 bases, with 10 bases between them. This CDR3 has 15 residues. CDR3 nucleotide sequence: TGTGCCAGCAGTTTAACACAGGGAGCTAACTATGGCTACACCTTC. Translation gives CASSLTQGANYGYTF.